This T cell receptor (beta chain) was identified during a study of blood T cells in healthy people across ages. The second PCR ran about 7 to 12 cycles with a sample-barcoded 5' primer and J-beta primers. Each cDNA molecule received a tag from a template-switch adaptor that had 12 random nucleotides. TCRdb itself ran the 5' RACE reads through MiXCR, one entry per CDR3 protein. The sample contains some 940,000 distinct CDR3 sequences, 29% of which appear only once. This clonotype was observed a handful of times. The CDR3 is 17 residues long. V lost 2 bases and J lost 0; bases outside the gene matches: 6. Germline CDR1 MNHEY, CDR2 SVGAGI. This sample was also put to use in a study of T cells of mothers and their children.

V gene TRBV6-5 combines with J gene TRBJ1-1, with TRBD1 matching over 10 bases. This TCR was sampled from a woman between 40 and 50 years old in good health. Material for sequencing was blood. CDR3: CASSYQPGQGLNTEAFF. The CDR3 region has the DNA TGTGCCAGCAGTTACCAACCGGGACAGGGGTTGAACACTGAAGCTTTCTTT.